The 10 T cell receptor beta chains given below trace back to one sample, sequenced in a study of CD8 T cells in ankylosing spondylitis. A single record per CDR3 protein comes from TCRdb applying MiXCR to the 5' RACE reads. The sample has 250,000 to 350,000 distinct CDR3 sequences, around 20% seen once; the top ten hold around 3.2%. Source material: blood, either unsorted or a sorted T cell fraction (not recorded which). These receptors originate from a female donor with ankylosing spondylitis or in good health (not recorded which).

This clonotype was seen more than once but under ten times. The V and J genes are TRBV20-1 and TRBJ2-5; 13 bases align to TRBD2. This CDR3 contains 15 residues. Germline loops: CDR1 DFQATT, CDR2 SNEGSKA (reference sequence). The trim removed 6 bases at V and 2 bases at J, leaving 6 bases unmatched. The CDR3 DNA is TGCAGTGCAAGACTAGCGGGAGGCCTGCAAGAGACCCAGTACTTC. It encodes CSARLAGGLQETQYF.

The chain employs TRBV6-5 and TRBJ2-1, with D maybe TRBD2 (6 bases). V lost 2 bases, J lost 5 bases, and 10 bases lay in between. Germline V gene sequence: CDR1 MNHEY, CDR2 SVGAGI. This CDR3 has 14 amino acids. The CDR3 loop reads CASSYVAGNNEQFF. DNA of the CDR3: TGTGCCAGCAGTTACGTTGCGGGAAACAATGAGCAGTTCTTC.

Note on this clonotype: An end of the junction differs from the germline gene, which may be a read error. The chain couples TRBV6-6 to TRBJ2-7, with 13 bases identical to TRBD2. Germline V CDR1 and CDR2: MNHNY, SVGAGI (reference sequence). This CDR3 region has 13 residues. As DNA, the CDR3 is TGTGCCAGCAGTTACCAGGGACTAGCGGGATTGGACTTC. It codes for CASSYQGLAGLDF.

The V and J genes are TRBV12-3 or TRBV12-4 and TRBJ2-3; D could derive from TRBD1 or TRBD2 (5 bases each). The CDR3 sequence is 15 residues long. The V gene lost 6 bases and the J gene lost 3 bases, with 16 bases spanning the gap. CDR3 sequence: CASSPSGGTTDTQYF. The CDR3 DNA reads as TGTGCCAGCAGCCCTAGTGGGGGAACGACAGATACGCAGTATTTT.

This clonotype was counted at least ten times. The genes are TRBV12-3 or TRBV12-4 and TRBJ1-2; no definite D call. V was cut by 8 bases and J by 2 bases, with 12 bases left in between. This CDR3 contains 13 residues. CDR3 sequence reads: CASFRTVNYGYTF. CDR3 sequence (DNA): TGTGCCAGCTTTAGGACGGTGAACTATGGCTACACCTTC.

This sequence joins TRBV7-8 and TRBJ2-3; D is possibly TRBD1 (6 bases). In germline, CDR1 is SGHVS, CDR2 FQNEAQ. The CDR3 is made up of 16 amino acids. Trimming removed 1 base from V and 5 bases from J, with 16 bases in between. CDR3: CASSLGYTGMEDTQYF. DNA of the CDR3: TGTGCCAGCAGCTTAGGATATACAGGGATGGAAGATACGCAGTATTTT.

J is TRBJ1-2 and V is TRBV7-9; D may be TRBD1 (6 bases). V was clipped by 1 base and J by 7 bases, with 13 bases between them. This CDR3 region has 14 residues. CDR1 and CDR2 from the germline V gene are SEHNR and FQNEAQ (reference sequence). The CDR3 DNA reads as TGTGCCAGCAGCTTAGTGAGGGGGGGAGGTGGCTACACCTTC. Protein product: CASSLVRGGGGYTF.

CDR3 amino acids: CASSPKVYEKLFF. DNA for the CDR3: TGTGCCAGCAGCCCAAAGGTATACGAAAAACTGTTTTTT. The chain combines TRBV7-9 with TRBJ1-4; D is unclear. V gave up 5 bases and J gave up 8 bases, with 12 bases separating them. The CDR3 loop spans 13 amino acids. CDR1 and CDR2 (germline): SEHNR, FQNEAQ (reference sequence).

The chain combines TRBV7-2 with TRBJ2-1; perhaps TRBD1 as D (6 bases). Trimming removed 6 bases at V and 4 bases at J, with 13 bases between. Germline loops: CDR1 SGHTA, CDR2 FQGNSA. This CDR3 is 14 amino acids long. CDR3 sequence: CASSDRPFYNEQFF. In nucleotides, the CDR3 is TGTGCCAGCAGTGACAGGCCTTTTTACAATGAGCAGTTCTTC.

The chain joins TRBV20-1 to TRBJ2-7; the match to TRBD1 covers 7 bases. The CDR3 sequence is 13 residues long. From germline, CDR1 is DFQATT and CDR2 SNEGSKA (reference sequence). Trimming removed 5 bases from V and 3 bases from J; junction bases left unmatched: 7. In nucleotides, the CDR3 is TGCAGTGCTGGACGGACAGGAAACTACGAGCAGTACTTC. It is translated as CSAGRTGNYEQYF.